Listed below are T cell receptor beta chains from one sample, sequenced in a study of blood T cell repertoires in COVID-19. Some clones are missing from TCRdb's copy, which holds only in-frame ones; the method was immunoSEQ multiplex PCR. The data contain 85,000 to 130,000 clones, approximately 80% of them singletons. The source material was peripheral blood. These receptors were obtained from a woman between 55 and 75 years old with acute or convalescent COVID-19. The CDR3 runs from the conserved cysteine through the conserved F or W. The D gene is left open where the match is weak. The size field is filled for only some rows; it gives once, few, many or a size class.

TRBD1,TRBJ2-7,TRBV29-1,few,TGCAGCGTTCAGCACGGCGGGACAGGTACCTACGAGCAGTACTTC,CSVQHGGTGTYEQYF
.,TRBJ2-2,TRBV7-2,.,TGTGCCAGCAGCCTCCAGGGTAGTGTGATCGGGGAGCTGTTTTTT,CASSLQGSVIGELFF
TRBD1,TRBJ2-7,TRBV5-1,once,TGCGCCAGCAGCCTGACAGGGGCCGTCGGGTACGAGCAGTACTTC,CASSLTGAVGYEQYF
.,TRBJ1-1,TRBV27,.,TGTGCCAGCAGTGAGGAAGACAGGAACACTGAAGCTTTCTTT,CASSEEDRNTEAFF
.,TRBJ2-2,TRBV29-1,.,TGCAGCGCGGTAGATACGAACACCGGGGAGCTGTTTTTT,CSAVDTNTGELFF
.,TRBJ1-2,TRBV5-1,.,TGCGCCAGCAGCTTTCAAGACAGGAGTAACTATGGCTACACCTTC,CASSFQDRSNYGYTF
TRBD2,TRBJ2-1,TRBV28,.,TGTGCCAGCACCGGGACTAGTATTACGAAGTACAATGAGCAGTTCTTC,CASTGTSITKYNEQFF
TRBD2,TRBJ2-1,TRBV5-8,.,TGTGCCAGCAGGAGACTAGCGACTAAGAATGAGCAGTTCTTC,CASRRLATKNEQFF
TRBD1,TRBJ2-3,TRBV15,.,TGTGCCACCAGCAGGGGACAGGGGCACGCAGATACGCAGTATTTT,CATSRGQGHADTQYF
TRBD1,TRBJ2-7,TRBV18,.,TGTGCCAGCTCGGACAGGACAGGTAGCTCCTACGAGCAGTACTTC,CASSDRTGSSYEQYF
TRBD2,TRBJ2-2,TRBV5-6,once,TGTGCCAGCAGCTTAGCGGGGGGGCCCGTCGGGGAGCTGTTTTTT,CASSLAGGPVGELFF
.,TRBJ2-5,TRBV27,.,TGTGCCAGCAGTGGGGGGTTGGGGGAGACCCAGTACTTC,CASSGGLGETQYF
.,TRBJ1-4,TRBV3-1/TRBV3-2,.,TGTGCCAGCAGCCTACAGGGAACTAATGAAAAACTGTTTTTT,CASSLQGTNEKLFF
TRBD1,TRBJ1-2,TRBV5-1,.,TGCGCCAGCAGCGGGGTACAGGGGAACTATGGCTACACCTTC,CASSGVQGNYGYTF
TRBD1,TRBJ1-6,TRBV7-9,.,TGTGCCAGCAGCTTACAGGGGGCGCCGGGTAATTCACCCCTCCACTTT,CASSLQGAPGNSPLHF
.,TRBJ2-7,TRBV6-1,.,TGTGCCAGCAGTGAAGAGAGCTGGTACGAGCAGTACTTC,CASSEESWYEQYF
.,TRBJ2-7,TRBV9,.,TGTGCCAGCAGCCCCGAAGGAGATTTCTACTCCTACGAGCAGTACTTC,CASSPEGDFYSYEQYF
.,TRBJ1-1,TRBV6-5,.,TGTGCCAGCAGTTACTCGGGACTGGGGACGAACACTGAAGCTTTCTTT,CASSYSGLGTNTEAFF
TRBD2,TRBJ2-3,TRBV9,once,TGTGCCAGCAGCGTAGTATCAGGCGGGGGGAACACAGATACGCAGTATTTT,CASSVVSGGGNTDTQYF
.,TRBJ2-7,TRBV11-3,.,TGTGCCAGCAGCCCTAATACAGGGTTGGTGAACGAGCAGTACTTC,CASSPNTGLVNEQYF
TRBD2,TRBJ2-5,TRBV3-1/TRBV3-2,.,TGTGCCAGCAGCCAAGCGGGGGGTAAAGAGACCCAGTACTTC,CASSQAGGKETQYF
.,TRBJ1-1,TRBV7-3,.,TGTGCCAGCAGCCTTTTTATGAACACTGAAGCTTTCTTT,CASSLFMNTEAFF
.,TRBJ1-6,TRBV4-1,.,TGCGCCAGCAGCCAAGACAGGTTGAATTCACCCCTCCACTTT,CASSQDRLNSPLHF
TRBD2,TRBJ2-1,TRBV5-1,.,TGCGCCAGCAGCTTGGAACTAGCGGGAGGCAGTGAGCAGTTCTTC,CASSLELAGGSEQFF
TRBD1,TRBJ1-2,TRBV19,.,TGTGCCAGTAACCGGGCGACAGGGGGCACCTATGGCTACACCTTC,CASNRATGGTYGYTF
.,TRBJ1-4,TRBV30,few,TGTGCCTGGAGTGAGCGTTGGGATGAAAAACTGTTTTTT,CAWSERWDEKLFF
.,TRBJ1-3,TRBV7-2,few,TGTGCCAGCAGCTTTTCCTCGGTCGGCTCTGGAAACACCATATATTTT,CASSFSSVGSGNTIYF
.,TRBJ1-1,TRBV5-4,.,TGTGCCAGCAGCTTCGGTGGGGGGGCGGGGAACACTGAAGCTTTCTTT,CASSFGGGAGNTEAFF